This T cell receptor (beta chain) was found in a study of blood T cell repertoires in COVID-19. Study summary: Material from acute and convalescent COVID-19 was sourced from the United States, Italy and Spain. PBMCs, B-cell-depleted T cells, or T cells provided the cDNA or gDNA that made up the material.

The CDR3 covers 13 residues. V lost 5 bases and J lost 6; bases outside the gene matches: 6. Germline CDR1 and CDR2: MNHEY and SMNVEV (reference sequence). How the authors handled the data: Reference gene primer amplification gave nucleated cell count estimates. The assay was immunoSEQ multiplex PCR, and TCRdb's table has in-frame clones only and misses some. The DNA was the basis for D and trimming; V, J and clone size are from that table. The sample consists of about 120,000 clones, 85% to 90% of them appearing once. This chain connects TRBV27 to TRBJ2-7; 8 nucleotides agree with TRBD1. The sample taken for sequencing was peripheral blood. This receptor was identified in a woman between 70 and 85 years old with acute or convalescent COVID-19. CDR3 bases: TGTGCCAGCAGTCAAGGACAGGGTCCCGAGCAGTACTTC. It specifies CASSQGQGPEQYF.